These 28 T cell receptor beta chains originate from one sample sequenced in a study of blood T cell repertoires in COVID-19. The repertoire was sequenced with immunoSEQ multiplex PCR; TCRdb's copy has only in-frame clones and lacks some. The sample records about 170,000 clones, 70% to 80% being singletons. Sequenced material: PBMCs or T cells enriched from blood (not recorded which). These receptors were obtained from a woman between 65 and 79 years old in a cohort exposed to, infected with or recovered from COVID-19 (not recorded which).

The chain links TRBV14 to TRBJ2-3, with unresolved D. CDR1 SGHDN and CDR2 FVKESK come from the germline V gene. There are 15 residues in the CDR3. V was shortened by 1 base and J by 2 bases, with 10 bases between the two germline ends. CDR3 residues: CASSQVGRLTDTQYF. The CDR3 DNA reads as TGTGCCAGCAGCCAAGTGGGCAGGCTCACAGATACGCAGTATTTT.

This CDR3 reads CASSFVAGGSYEQYF. DNA of the CDR3: TGTGCCAGCAGTTTCGTAGCGGGAGGTTCCTACGAGCAGTACTTC. This rearrangement joins TRBV28 to TRBJ2-7; TRBD2 aligns across 10 bases. Germline values: CDR1 MDHEN, CDR2 SYDVKM. V lost 3 bases, J lost 1 base, and 3 bases stayed unmatched. This CDR3 is built from 15 residues. Complete variable domain (other parts from reference TRBV28 and TRBJ2-7): DVKVTQSSRYLVKRTGEKVFLECVQDMDHENMFWYRQDPGLGLRLIYFSYDVKMKEKGDIPEGYSVSREKKERFSLILESASTNQTSMYLCASSFVAGGSYEQYFGPGTRLTVT.

The sample holds one count of this clone. The CDR3 region is CASRLSGQPQHF. The DNA for the CDR3 is TGTGCCAGCAGGCTGAGCGGTCAGCCCCAGCATTTT. The V and J genes are TRBV2 and TRBJ1-5; D is uncertain. The CDR3 is made up of 12 amino acids. The germline gives CDR1 SNHLY, CDR2 FYNNEI. Trimming removed 6 bases at V and 6 bases at J, with 9 bases between.

The V and J genes are TRBV4-2 and TRBJ2-2; D is possibly TRBD2 (5 bases). Trimming removed 0 bases from V and 7 bases from J, with 15 bases in between. CDR1 and CDR2 (germline): LGHNA, YNFKEQ. This CDR3 spans 16 amino acids. Here the CDR3 DNA reads TGTGCCAGCAGCCAAGATGGCCTAGCACTAGACGGGGAGCTGTTTTTT. Encoded protein: CASSQDGLALDGELFF.

This chain uses TRBV28 with TRBJ1-6; D is perhaps TRBD1 (6 bases). The germline V gene encodes CDR1 MDHEN and CDR2 SYDVKM. CDR3 length equals 15 residues. Trimming cost V 5 bases and J 8 bases, with 16 bases left between them. CDR3 coding DNA: TGTGCCAGCAGTCCCCCCCCCAGGGGTGATTCACCCCTCCACTTT. Translating it yields CASSPPPRGDSPLHF.

V is TRBV9 and J is TRBJ2-1; TRBD1 matches at 7 bases. The germline V gene encodes CDR1 SGDLS and CDR2 YYNGEE. The CDR3 runs 15 residues. J was trimmed by 3 bases and V by 0 bases; bases with no gene match: 3. This CDR3 reads CASSVGDSRYNEQFF. The CDR3 DNA is TGTGCCAGCAGCGTAGGGGACAGCCGCTACAATGAGCAGTTCTTC.

The V gene is TRBV28, the J gene TRBJ2-2, with 8 nucleotides matching TRBD1. J lost 1 base, V lost 6 bases, and 4 bases had no gene match. This CDR3 has 15 amino acids. Germline-derived CDR1 and CDR2 are MDHEN and SYDVKM. CDR3 in DNA: TGTGCCAGCAGAACCGGACAGGGGAACACCGGGGAGCTGTTTTTT. Translating gives CASRTGQGNTGELFF. Full variable domain (missing parts from reference TRBV28 and TRBJ2-2): DVKVTQSSRYLVKRTGEKVFLECVQDMDHENMFWYRQDPGLGLRLIYFSYDVKMKEKGDIPEGYSVSREKKERFSLILESASTNQTSMYLCASRTGQGNTGELFFGEGSRLTVL.

In nucleotides, the CDR3 is TGTGCCAGCAGTGGGGCCGGGACTAGCGGGAGGGCCAATAGAGAGACCCAGTACTTC. This codes for CASSGAGTSGRANRETQYF. This chain joins TRBV6-4 and TRBJ2-5; 16 positions agree with TRBD2. The germline CDR1 and CDR2 sequences are MRHNA and SNTAGT. CDR3 length: 19 amino acids. With 4 bases clipped from V and 4 bases from J, the junction kept 12 bases outside the gene matches.

In this sample, this clone is medium-sized. The chain recombines TRBV10-3 with TRBJ2-3; 11 nucleotides agree with TRBD2. Germline V gives CDR1 ENHRY, CDR2 SYGVKD. J gave up 5 bases and V 2 bases, and 0 bases lay outside the gene matches. The CDR3 has 14 amino acids. CDR3 in amino acids: CAISEGLAGDTQYF. As DNA, the CDR3 is TGTGCCATCAGTGAGGGACTAGCGGGAGATACGCAGTATTTT.

The chain couples TRBV4-2 to TRBJ1-5, with D possibly matching TRBD1 (5 bases). CDR1 is LGHNA and CDR2 is YNFKEQ in the germline V gene. This CDR3 comprises 16 residues. Trimming shortened V by 3 bases and J by 2 bases, and 14 bases separated the two germline ends. The CDR3 region has the DNA TGTGCCAGCAGCCATTCCGGGGGGGAAGGCAATCAGCCCCAGCATTTT. Translating gives CASSHSGGEGNQPQHF.

The chain links TRBV18 to TRBJ2-2; 8 bases are a match to TRBD2. CDR3 length equals 16 residues. The J segment lost 6 bases and the V segment lost 5 bases, leaving 11 bases of the junction unmatched. Germline CDR1 KGHSH, CDR2 LQKENI. The CDR3 region is CASSSYTGGQPGELFF. CDR3 nucleotides: TGTGCCAGCTCATCCTATACGGGAGGGCAACCCGGGGAGCTGTTTTTT. Drawing the rest from reference TRBV18 and TRBJ2-2, the complete variable domain is NAGVMQNPRHLVRRRGQEARLRCSPMKGHSHVYWYRQLPEEGLKFMVYLQKENIIDESGMPKERFSAEFPKEGPSILRIQQVVRGDSAAYFCASSSYTGGQPGELFFGEGSRLTVL.

Many counts were recorded for this clone. V and J are TRBV11-3 and TRBJ2-2; perhaps TRBD2 as D (6 bases). The CDR3 is 16 residues long. The germline V and J ends were trimmed by 5 bases and 5 bases, with 18 bases remaining between them. Germline CDR1 is SGHNT and CDR2 is YENEEA. CDR3 residues: CASSLREGAGTGELFF. CDR3 DNA: TGTGCCAGCAGCCTCAGGGAAGGGGCGGGAACCGGGGAGCTGTTTTTT.

The chain carries TRBV11-2 and TRBJ2-3, with TRBD2 matching over 13 bases. V gave up 4 bases and J gave up 6 bases; unmatched junction bases: 4. CDR1 and CDR2 from the germline V gene are SGHAT and FQNNGV. The CDR3 runs to 15 residues. CDR3 amino acids: CASSSGLAGVDTQYF. DNA for the CDR3: TGTGCCAGCAGCTCCGGACTAGCGGGAGTTGATACGCAGTATTTT.

The V gene is TRBV9, the J gene TRBJ2-1, with 8 bases identical to TRBD2. Germline V gene sequence: CDR1 SGDLS, CDR2 YYNGEE. The CDR3 length is 18 residues. The trim removed 3 bases at V and 4 bases at J, leaving 15 bases unmatched. The CDR3 spells CASSAQREYRTSYNEQFF. As DNA, the CDR3 is TGTGCCAGCAGCGCCCAGCGGGAGTATCGAACTTCTTACAATGAGCAGTTCTTC.

The sample holds a few counts of this clone. This chain connects TRBV18 to TRBJ1-3, with TRBD1 identical over 10 bases. The CDR3 runs 16 residues. Germline CDR1 is KGHSH and CDR2 is LQKENI. The trim removed 1 base at V and 2 bases at J, leaving 2 bases unmatched. DNA of the CDR3: TGTGCCAGCTCACCACTGGGACAGGGGCCTGGAAACACCATATATTTT. Protein sequence: CASSPLGQGPGNTIYF.

The chain is built from TRBV7-2 and TRBJ2-3, with TRBD2 as a possible D gene (5 bases). Deletions cut 1 base from V and 0 bases from J, with 20 bases between. Looked up from germline, CDR1 is SGHTA and CDR2 is FQGNSA. The CDR3 is made up of 19 amino acids. Written as DNA, the CDR3 is TGTGCCAGCAGCTTAGAGGGCCTAGGAGGAGCCCTTAGCACAGATACGCAGTATTTT. Amino acids: CASSLEGLGGALSTDTQYF.

The chain carries TRBV28 and TRBJ2-3; TRBD2 is a possible D gene (5 bases). This CDR3 contains 14 residues. Looked up from germline, CDR1 is MDHEN and CDR2 is SYDVKM. The ends were cut back, 8 bases at V and 3 bases at J, with 15 bases in the middle. The CDR3 is CASRTPRGTDTQYF. Here the CDR3 DNA reads TGTGCCAGCCGAACCCCGAGAGGGACAGATACGCAGTATTTT.

This clone was seen more than once but under ten times. The chain carries TRBV18 and TRBJ2-2, with 8 bases matching TRBD1. V shed 2 bases, J shed 6 bases, and the junction held 8 bases outside the gene matches. Germline CDR1 and CDR2: KGHSH and LQKENI. CDR3 size: 16 residues. In DNA, the CDR3 is TGTGCCAGCTCACCAAGGACAGGGCACGGGGCCGGGGAGCTGTTTTTT. As protein: CASSPRTGHGAGELFF.

The chain has TRBV19 and TRBJ2-2, with 10 bases aligning to TRBD2. V was clipped by 4 bases and J by 2 bases; unmatched bases: 7. The CDR3 extends over 17 amino acids. Germline-derived CDR1 and CDR2 are LNHDA and SQIVND (reference sequence). CDR3 residues: CASSRGLASGNTGELFF. DNA for the CDR3: TGTGCCAGTAGTAGGGGACTAGCGAGCGGCAACACCGGGGAGCTGTTTTTT.

The genes are TRBV18 and TRBJ2-1; no firm D call. This CDR3 region has 17 residues. The V and J ends lost 3 bases and 6 bases respectively, with 21 bases between them. Germline CDR1 and CDR2: KGHSH and LQKENI. The DNA for the CDR3 is TGTGCCAGCTCACCGCCGATCTTCTCTGGCAGGATCAATGAGCAGTTCTTC. It encodes CASSPPIFSGRINEQFF.

In this sample, this clone turned up once. J is TRBJ1-4 and V is TRBV11-2, with D perhaps TRBD1 (6 bases). CDR3 length equals 18 residues. V shed 2 bases and J shed 2 bases, with 18 bases lying between them. Germline loops: CDR1 SGHAT, CDR2 FQNNGV. CDR3 region: CASSLLLRGGPTNEKLFF. Written as DNA, the CDR3 is TGTGCCAGCAGCTTATTGTTACGGGGGGGGCCGACTAATGAAAAACTGTTTTTT.

The V and J genes are TRBV2 and TRBJ1-1; 7 bases are a match to TRBD1. This CDR3 is built from 13 residues. Germline-derived CDR1 and CDR2 are SNHLY and FYNNEI. Trimming at V came to 7 bases and at J to 1 base, leaving 3 bases not matched to a gene. The CDR3 DNA follows: TGTGCCAGCATGGGACAGCCGAACACTGAAGCTTTCTTT. Amino acid sequence: CASMGQPNTEAFF.

This clone was detected once. V gene TRBV7-9 combines with J gene TRBJ1-5; D remains unclear. Per the germline V gene, CDR1 is SEHNR and CDR2 is FQNEAQ (reference sequence). This CDR3 comprises 13 residues. V was shortened by 0 bases and J by 4 bases, with 4 bases between the two germline ends. The CDR3 region is CASSLAENQPQHF. The CDR3 region has the DNA TGTGCCAGCAGCTTAGCGGAGAATCAGCCCCAGCATTTT.

This chain links TRBV5-1 with TRBJ1-1; 7 bases line up with TRBD1. The CDR3 is 16 amino acids. J gave up 0 bases and V 0 bases, and 5 bases lay outside the gene matches. The V gene's germline CDR1 is SGHRS and CDR2 YFSETQ. CDR3 amino acids: CASSLGQGLMNTEAFF. The CDR3 nucleotides are TGCGCCAGCAGCTTGGGACAGGGCCTCATGAACACTGAAGCTTTCTTT.

CDR3 sequence: CASSPMTYNEQFF. DNA for the CDR3: TGTGCCAGTAGTCCTATGACCTACAATGAGCAGTTCTTC. The J gene is TRBJ2-1, the V gene TRBV19; D not certain. The CDR3 sequence is 13 residues long. Germline CDR1 LNHDA, CDR2 SQIVND (reference sequence). Trimming removed 5 bases at V and 2 bases at J, with 7 bases between.

This chain uses TRBV19 with TRBJ1-5, with 8 bases matching TRBD1. The CDR3 is 14 residues long. V was pared by 5 bases and J by 5 bases, with 5 bases of the junction left unmatched. The germline gives CDR1 LNHDA, CDR2 SQIVND (reference sequence). CDR3 loop: CASSPDRAYQPQHF. The CDR3 DNA is TGTGCCAGTAGTCCGGACAGGGCGTATCAGCCCCAGCATTTT.

The chain carries TRBV11-1 and TRBJ2-2; TRBD1 aligns across 8 bases. With 5 bases clipped from V and 7 bases from J, the junction kept 6 bases outside the gene matches. The CDR3 is 14 residues long. From germline, CDR1 is SGHAT and CDR2 FQDESV (reference sequence). CDR3 sequence: CASSVDRGGGELFF. CDR3 DNA sequence: TGTGCCAGCAGCGTAGACAGGGGCGGCGGGGAGCTGTTTTTT.

V gene TRBV29-1 combines with J gene TRBJ1-1, with 7 bases fitting TRBD1. V lost 6 bases and J lost 4; bases outside the gene matches: 20. In germline, CDR1 is SQVTM, CDR2 ANQGSEA. The CDR3 is made up of 17 amino acids. In DNA, the CDR3 is TGCAGCGTATCGACCGGTACAGGGGCAGGATGGGGCACTGAAGCTTTCTTT. This encodes CSVSTGTGAGWGTEAFF.